The 7 T cell receptor beta chains below all came from one sample that was sequenced in a study of shared clonotypes between healthy human individuals. The data were produced by immunoSEQ multiplex PCR, yet TCRdb's version contains in-frame clones alone and is incomplete. Among 800,000 or so clones listed, 95% to 97% were seen once. Naive CD8 populations comprised CD45RO-negative cells positively selected for CCR7, excluding terminally differentiated effector memory CD45RA+ cells. Sequences were obtained from naive CD8+ T cells sorted from blood. Receptor source: a man younger than 45 in good health.

The rearrangement joins TRBV27 to TRBJ1-2, with D unresolved. With 3 bases removed from V and 4 bases from J, the gap between germline ends came to 9 bases. The CDR3 sequence is 13 residues long. CDR1 and CDR2 (germline): MNHEY, SMNVEV (reference sequence). CDR3 residues: CASSFASSYGYTF. The CDR3, as DNA: TGTGCCAGCAGTTTCGCCTCGAGCTATGGCTACACCTTC.

This chain links TRBV7-2 with TRBJ2-7; 8 bases agree with TRBD1. Per the germline V gene, CDR1 is SGHTA and CDR2 is FQGNSA. The CDR3 has 12 residues. The trim removed 5 bases at V and 5 bases at J, leaving 2 bases unmatched. The CDR3, as DNA: TGTGCCAGCAGCCCGGACAGGGACGAGCAGTACTTC. Translated, it gives CASSPDRDEQYF. The entire variable domain, with the rest obtained from reference TRBV7-2 and TRBJ2-7, is as follows: GAGVSQSPSNKVTEKGKDVELRCDPISGHTALYWYRQSLGQGLEFLIYFQGNSAPDKSGLPSDRFSAERTGGSVSTLTIQRTQQEDSAVYLCASSPDRDEQYFGPGTRLTVT.

This clone was seen a single time. The chain is built from TRBV9 and TRBJ2-1; TRBD2 is a possible D gene (5 bases). V lost 0 bases and J lost 8, with 12 bases in between. Germline-derived CDR1 and CDR2 are SGDLS and YYNGEE. The CDR3 extends over 14 amino acids. CDR3 DNA: TGTGCCAGCAGCGTAGCCTTAGAGGGCTATGAGCAGTTCTTC. This sequence encodes CASSVALEGYEQFF.

The genes are TRBV7-3 and TRBJ2-7, with 7 nucleotides matching TRBD1. The germline CDR1 and CDR2 sequences are SGHTA and FQGTGA. The CDR3 runs to 15 residues. The junction had 10 bases not matched to a gene; V was cut back by 3 bases and J by 5 bases. The CDR3 DNA reads as TGTGCCAGCAGCTTCGGCCCGGGACAGATCAACGAGCAGTACTTC. It translates to CASSFGPGQINEQYF.

Details on this clone: A read error may be the cause here, since a much bigger clone is one base away. CDR3 sequence: CASSSTGNTEAFF. CDR3 in DNA: TGTGCCAGCAGCTCGACAGGGAACACTGAAGCTTTCTTT. The chain joins TRBV5-6 to TRBJ1-1; the D gene is possibly TRBD1 (6 bases). The CDR3 is made up of 13 amino acids. V lost 3 bases, J lost 1 base, and 7 bases lay in between. Germline CDR1 SGHDT, CDR2 YYEEEE.

The CDR3 reads CASSDWVGRYNEQFF. The DNA of the CDR3 is TGTGCCAGCAGTGACTGGGTGGGCCGCTACAATGAGCAGTTCTTC. J is TRBJ2-1 and V is TRBV6-1; no reliable D call. The CDR3 runs to 15 residues. From germline, CDR1 is MNHNS and CDR2 SASEGT. Trimming removed 3 bases at V and 3 bases at J, with 12 bases between.

This clone was picked up a small number of times. The genes are TRBV7-7 and TRBJ2-1; D possibly corresponds to TRBD2 (6 bases). V dropped 1 base and J dropped 4 bases, with 11 bases sitting between them. The V gene's germline CDR1 is SSHAT and CDR2 FNYEAQ (reference sequence). The CDR3 sequence is 15 residues long. The CDR3 DNA reads TGTGCCAGCAGCTTAGAGGCTAGCGAGTACAATGAGCAGTTCTTC. Amino acid sequence: CASSLEASEYNEQFF.